Here is one T cell receptor (beta chain) with its context. Assay: immunoSEQ multiplex PCR; the TCRdb copy retains only in-frame clones and omits some. The repertoire holds about 360,000 clones, more than 65% seen once, with around 1.1% in the top ten. The sample comes from a study of blood T cell repertoires in COVID-19. The wider study: The United States, Italy and Spain were the sources of the acute and convalescent COVID-19 samples.

The CDR3 consists of 11 residues. The V end was cut by 6 bases, the J end by 7 bases, with 9 bases between. From germline, CDR1 is MNHNY and CDR2 SVGAGI (reference sequence). Sequences were obtained from peripheral blood. The V call is TRBV6-6, the J call TRBJ1-1, with D possibly being TRBD1 (6 bases). This clonotype was sampled from a human donor with acute or convalescent COVID-19. The donor label of this sample is uncertain. The CDR3 sequence: CASSPQGEAFF. Here the CDR3 DNA reads TGTGCCAGCAGCCCACAGGGTGAAGCTTTCTTT.